The text below deals with one T cell receptor beta chain. The table lists this clone with a count of one. There is no known antigen for this receptor. No base-level quality is on record; no much larger clone is a single base apart. Library generation was performed with the immunoSEQ multiplex PCR assay. TCR beta CDR3 sequencing was performed on DNA from the cultured, isolated CD4+ T cells. On the study's bioinformatics: The analysis removed non-productive TCR sequences, trimmed reads to the CDR3 region, and retained only CDR3s that were 7 or more amino acids long. Antigen-specific clonotypes were identified with the MANAFEST web app by comparing expansion in peptide wells against reference cultures. Positive clones required FDR<0.05 expansion versus reference and all other wells, odds ratio above 5, and frequency above 0.1% in two replicate wells. A clonotype was called cross-reactive if it was significantly expanded both in SARS-CoV-2 spike wells and in at least one common cold coronavirus spike condition. Using the stringdist R package, CDR3 similarity was measured by Levenshtein distance, and unrooted trees were constructed with ape in R 3.6.1. In its TCRdb copy, this immuneACCESS table keeps in-frame sequences only and misses some clones. Where compared with another copy, unresolved V genes explain less than half of these, and the others have no known cause. The DNA was the basis for D and trimming; V, J and clone size are from that table. The sample table contains about 73,000 clones; only one count was recorded for roughly 79% of them. The ten most abundant clones make up about 2.9% of the sample.

V is shortened by 2 bases, J by 8 bases, and the region joining them spans 4 bases. From cysteine to phenylalanine, the CDR3 is 12 amino acids long. Only the CDR3 region is kept as DNA, spanning 36 bases read in frame from base 1. Looking up the germline V gene yields CDR1 SGHTA and CDR2 FQGTGA. In the ViraFEST assay, PBMC were stimulated with viral peptide pools, and antigen-specific CD4+ T cell clonotypes were then identified by expansion using TCR sequencing. After about 9 days of culture, CD4+ T cells were isolated with the EasySep CD4+ T cell isolation kit. The absence of prior SARS-CoV-2 infection in healthy vaccine recipients was confirmed by negative nucleocapsid antibodies before and after vaccination. Some 2.2 million PBMC per well were cultured in IMDM with about 4.8% human AB serum, roughly 10 IU/ml IL-2 and gentamicin, plus 10 ug/ml peptides. On days 3 and 7, half of the culture medium was replaced with fresh IL-2-containing medium. Unless otherwise noted, each peptide stimulation condition was cultured in triplicate wells. Using Ficoll-Paque Plus gradient centrifugation, PBMC were separated from whole blood and then either used fresh or cryopreserved at -140C. The spike proteins of SARS-CoV-2 and of the common cold coronaviruses HCoV-NL63, HCoV-OC43 and HCoV-229E were spanned by overlapping peptide pools. The QIAamp micro DNA kit was used to extract genomic DNA from the cultured CD4+ T cells.

The source of the sample is a study of vaccination effects on CD4 cells after COVID-19 (dated by TCRdb to between 2021 and 2023). The study in broad terms: Each participant got two doses of an mRNA SARS-CoV-2 vaccine, either BNT162b2 or mRNA-1273. In the study, cultures from other donors were sequenced using the Oncomine TCR Beta short-read assay on an Illumina iSeq 100. The full study included fewer than eleven COVID-19 convalescent patients and several SARS-CoV-2-naive healthy vaccine recipients. In both COVID-19 convalescent patients and infection-naive vaccine recipients, the study compared SARS-CoV-2 spike-specific CD4+ TCR repertoires from before mRNA vaccination with those from after it.

What the work shows at the level of the full study, not this receptor alone: In healthy vaccine recipients, vaccine-induced clones were almost all SARS-CoV-2 mono-reactive, with only 1 of 255 being cross-reactive with common cold coronaviruses. Limitations of the study were the small number of convalescent patients and the absence of early post-infection timepoints. Clones induced by infection and clones induced by vaccination both contracted markedly at late timepoints after vaccination, which fits with T cell responses waning over time.

Sequenced here: CD4+ T cells from PBMCs cultured with HCoV-NL63 spike peptides, sampled before COVID-19 vaccination. The intended sense of this specimen's cell subset or site label: HCoV-NL63 spike overlapping peptide pool stimulation. The rearranged segments are TRBV7-3 and TRBJ1-6; there is no confident call for the D gene. This receptor was obtained from a human donor who received a COVID-19 vaccine. CDR3 loop: CASSLQYSPLHF. Read as DNA, the sequence is TGTGCCAGCAGCTTACAGTATTCACCCCTCCACTTT.